Below are 14 T cell receptor beta chains sequenced from a single sample in a study of blood T cells in healthy people across ages. A sample-barcoded 5' primer and a J-beta primer mix were used in a second PCR of about 6 to 11 cycles. TCRdb reprocessed the 5' RACE reads via MiXCR and lists one record per CDR3 protein. The sample shows roughly 560,000 distinct CDR3 sequences, about 24% of them seen only once. The sample also formed part of further work on T cells of mothers and their children.

Sequencing was performed on blood. The receptors shown here come from a boy under 18 in good health.

This clonotype was recorded a few times. The J gene is TRBJ1-4, the V gene TRBV20-1; D uncertain. The CDR3 extends over 12 amino acids. V lost 7 bases to trimming and J lost 7 bases, with 13 bases between them. The germline V gene has CDR1 DFQATT and CDR2 SNEGSKA (reference sequence). The CDR3 protein is CSVPLGIEKLFF. As DNA, the CDR3 is TGCAGTGTCCCGTTAGGGATTGAAAAACTGTTTTTT.

The rearrangement joins TRBV5-1 to TRBJ2-5, with unresolved D. Between the trimmed V and J ends, which lost 1 base and 3 bases, there was a span of 10 bases. Germline V CDR1 and CDR2: SGHRS, YFSETQ. The CDR3 runs 14 residues. The CDR3, as DNA: TGCGCCAGCAGCTTGTCAGCTCACAAAGAGACCCAGTACTTC. Protein: CASSLSAHKETQYF.

The chain is built from TRBV4-3 and TRBJ1-6, with 7 bases lining up with TRBD1. V lost 4 bases, J lost 1 base, and 13 bases stayed unmatched. The CDR3 is made up of 19 amino acids. Per germline, CDR1 LGHNA and CDR2 YSLEER. The DNA for the CDR3 is TGCGCCAGCAGCCGAATATACAGGGGCAAAGGATCCTATAATTCACCCCTCCACTTT. This gives the protein CASSRIYRGKGSYNSPLHF.

The chain recombines TRBV24-1 with TRBJ2-5; D is unresolved. Germline CDR1 reads KGHDR; CDR2 reads SFDVKD. V lost 3 bases and J lost 0, with 10 bases in between. The CDR3 spans 15 residues. CDR3 bases: TGTGCCACCAGTGATAAACAGCGATACCAAGAGACCCAGTACTTC. Its translation: CATSDKQRYQETQYF.

The V call is TRBV12-3 or TRBV12-4, the J call TRBJ2-2, with 9 bases lining up with TRBD1. V trimming: 6 bases; J trimming: 5 bases; junction bases outside the gene matches: 4. CDR3 length: 14 amino acids. CDR3 sequence (DNA): TGTGCCAGCAGCGAGACAGGGGGAACCGGGGAGCTGTTTTTT. It encodes CASSETGGTGELFF.

This clonotype has only a few counts. This sequence joins TRBV7-8 and TRBJ2-1, with no clear D. The germline V gene encodes CDR1 SGHVS and CDR2 FQNEAQ. This CDR3 spans 12 amino acids. Trimming pared 0 bases from V and 8 bases from J, leaving 5 bases between. The CDR3 sequence is CASSLAPYEQFF. Here the CDR3 DNA reads TGTGCCAGCAGCTTAGCCCCTTATGAGCAGTTCTTC.

V and J are TRBV7-2 and TRBJ2-3; 8 nucleotides line up with TRBD2. Germline V gene sequence: CDR1 SGHTA, CDR2 FQGNSA. The CDR3 has 19 residues. V lost 5 bases and J lost 1; bases outside the gene matches: 17. CDR3 DNA: TGTGCCAGCAGCCTCCGGCGGGGGGCGAACCGCCCTGGCACAGATACGCAGTATTTT. This codes for CASSLRRGANRPGTDTQYF.

This clonotype was seen a few times. The chain employs TRBV12-5 and TRBJ2-1; TRBD2 matches 10 bases. The CDR3 is 16 residues long. The trim removed 4 bases at V and 9 bases at J, leaving 12 bases unmatched. Germline CDR1 LGHNT, CDR2 FRNRAP. The CDR3 region is CASGSGLAAEDGEQFF. The CDR3 coding sequence is TGTGCTAGTGGTTCCGGACTAGCGGCCGAGGACGGTGAGCAGTTCTTC.

The chain recombines TRBV6-5 with TRBJ2-1; TRBD2 agrees at 10 bases. CDR1 and CDR2 (germline): MNHEY, SVGAGI. This CDR3 spans 17 amino acids. Trimming cost V 4 bases and J 7 bases; bases outside gene matches: 13. CDR3 sequence: CASSSLSWTSGRNEQFF. The CDR3 nucleotides are TGTGCCAGCAGTTCCCTTTCTTGGACTAGCGGACGAAATGAGCAGTTCTTC.

In its sample, this clonotype was seen a few times. The chain carries TRBV20-1 and TRBJ2-5; 7 bases fit TRBD2. Germline V CDR1 and CDR2: DFQATT, SNEGSKA (reference sequence). V lost 2 bases, J lost 4 bases, and 13 bases stayed unmatched. The CDR3 spans 16 residues. The DNA for the CDR3 is TGCAGTGCTAGACGGGCCGTTGCGGGGGTTAGAGAGACCCAGTACTTC. It codes for CSARRAVAGVRETQYF.

This clonotype was found a few times. The chain uses TRBV20-1 and TRBJ1-1; possible D gene TRBD1, 5 bases. The ends were cut back, 8 bases at V and 1 base at J, with 11 bases in the middle. In germline, CDR1 is DFQATT, CDR2 SNEGSKA (reference sequence). The length of the CDR3 is 12 residues. CDR3 bases: TGCAGTCACGACAGCGGGAACACTGAAGCTTTCTTT. This translates into CSHDSGNTEAFF.

The genes are TRBV11-2 and TRBJ2-1; 15 bases match TRBD2. V trimming: 6 bases; J trimming: 0 bases; junction bases outside the gene matches: 15. This CDR3 has 21 residues. Germline V gives CDR1 SGHAT, CDR2 FQNNGV. The DNA of the CDR3 is TGTGCCAGCAGTAGACCATCGGCGGGACTAGCGGGGGGAAGCTCCTACAATGAGCAGTTCTTC. Its protein is CASSRPSAGLAGGSSYNEQFF.

In this sample, this clonotype turned up a few times. The rearrangement joins TRBV7-3 to TRBJ2-1; TRBD1 agrees at 10 bases. This CDR3 is built from 15 residues. The V gene end was trimmed by 5 bases and the J gene end by 7 bases; junction bases not matched to a gene: 8. CDR1 is SGHTA, CDR2 FQGTGA, per germline. CDR3 bases: TGTGCCAGCAGCCCGACAGGGGGCATAGTGAATGAGCAGTTCTTC. Protein product: CASSPTGGIVNEQFF.

This clonotype was counted between two and nine times. The junction departs from germline at one end; a sequencing error may be responsible. V is TRBV5-6 and J is TRBJ2-7; either TRBD1 or TRBD2 may supply D (5 bases each). This CDR3 is built from 14 residues. Germline CDR1 SGHDT, CDR2 YYEEEE. The CDR3 here is CASSLPGRTYERYF. The CDR3 DNA follows: TGTGCCAGCAGCTTGCCGGGACGGACCTACGAGCGGTACTTC.